Presented here are 24 T cell receptor beta chains from one specimen sequenced in a study of blood T cell repertoires in COVID-19. Some clones are missing from TCRdb's copy, which holds only in-frame ones; the method was immunoSEQ multiplex PCR. The sample lists about 260,000 clones, about nine tenths occurring once. Sequences were obtained from PBMCs or T cells enriched from blood (not recorded which). These receptor sequences come from a man aged 50 to 60 who had been exposed to COVID-19.

The J gene is TRBJ2-1, the V gene TRBV4-1; 10 bases are shared with TRBD2. CDR1 is MGHRA and CDR2 is YSYEKL in the germline V gene. CDR3 size: 15 residues. Trimming took 1 base from V and 7 from J; bases not matched to a gene: 4. The CDR3 sequence: CASSQGALAGNEQFF. CDR3 in DNA: TGCGCCAGCAGCCAAGGGGCACTAGCGGGGAATGAGCAGTTCTTC.

The chain recombines TRBV10-3 with TRBJ1-6, with TRBD1 matching over 7 bases. CDR1 and CDR2 from the germline V gene are ENHRY and SYGVKD. V was pared by 5 bases and J by 4 bases, with 5 bases of the junction left unmatched. CDR3 length equals 15 residues. This CDR3 reads CAISPGTVYNSPLHF. The DNA for the CDR3 is TGTGCCATCAGTCCCGGGACAGTGTATAATTCACCCCTCCACTTT.

J is TRBJ1-4 and V is TRBV28; 7 positions match TRBD1. Trimming at V came to 3 bases and at J to 7 bases, leaving 5 bases not matched to a gene. Germline V gene sequence: CDR1 MDHEN, CDR2 SYDVKM. CDR3 size: 14 residues. For the CDR3, the DNA is TGTGCCAGCAGTTTCGCGGACAGGTTTGAAAAACTGTTTTTT. Its translation is CASSFADRFEKLFF.

CDR3 residues: CASSERLGVGSEKLFF. CDR3 coding DNA: TGTGCCAGCAGTGAACGTTTAGGGGTTGGTAGTGAAAAACTGTTTTTT. The chain is built from TRBV2 and TRBJ1-4, with D possibly matching TRBD1 (5 bases). V shed 2 bases and J shed 7 bases, with 17 bases lying between them. The CDR3 contains 16 residues. Germline lookup yields CDR1 SNHLY and CDR2 FYNNEI.

This clone was seen once. The J gene is TRBJ1-4, the V gene TRBV19; no definite D call. This CDR3 has 11 residues. Trimming stripped 6 bases from V and 6 bases from J, with 5 bases between. CDR1 and CDR2 (germline): LNHDA, SQIVND (reference sequence). This chain's CDR3 is CASSFYEKLFF. In nucleotides, the CDR3 is TGTGCCAGTAGCTTCTATGAAAAACTGTTTTTT. The whole variable domain, remainder taken from reference TRBV19 and TRBJ1-4, is DGGITQSPKYLFRKEGQNVTLSCEQNLNHDAMYWYRQDPGQGLRLIYYSQIVNDFQKGDIAEGYSVSREKKESFPLTVTSAQKNPTAFYLCASSFYEKLFFGSGTQLSVL.

The chain recombines TRBV5-1 with TRBJ2-7, with D perhaps TRBD2 (5 bases). Germline CDR1 reads SGHRS; CDR2 reads YFSETQ. V gave up 4 bases and J gave up 0 bases, with 14 bases separating them. The CDR3 consists of 15 residues. The CDR3: CASSPEGGYSYEQYV. The DNA of the CDR3 is TGCGCCAGCAGCCCAGAAGGAGGATACTCCTACGAGCAGTACGTC.

This rearrangement joins TRBV29-1 to TRBJ2-1; TRBD2 might be the D (5 bases). In germline, CDR1 is SQVTM, CDR2 ANQGSEA. The CDR3 consists of 18 residues. With 0 bases removed from V and 0 bases from J, the gap between germline ends came to 18 bases. The CDR3 DNA is TGCAGCGTTGAAGACCACCCTTGGGAGCGAAGCTCCTACAATGAGCAGTTCTTC. Its translation: CSVEDHPWERSSYNEQFF.

This chain joins TRBV6-5 and TRBJ2-5, with TRBD1 matching over 9 bases. The junction had 7 bases not matched to a gene; V was cut back by 6 bases and J by 5 bases. The CDR3 is 14 amino acids. The germline V gene encodes CDR1 MNHEY and CDR2 SVGAGI. CDR3 coding DNA: TGTGCCAGCAGACAACAGGGGGCGCTTGAGACCCAGTACTTC. This sequence encodes CASRQQGALETQYF.

This clone was recorded only once. The chain combines TRBV7-6 with TRBJ1-2; TRBD1 matches at 8 bases. V shed 4 bases and J 8 bases; nucleotides not matched to a gene: 12. Germline values: CDR1 SGHVS, CDR2 FNYEAQ. The CDR3 totals 15 residues. The CDR3 protein is CASSSFTGTGTGYTF. The DNA for the CDR3 is TGTGCCAGCAGCTCCTTTACCGGGACAGGCACAGGCTACACCTTC.

V gene TRBV18 combines with J gene TRBJ2-7; 7 bases line up with TRBD1. Unmatched junction bases numbered 7, after V lost 8 bases and J lost 0 bases. This CDR3 has 14 amino acids. CDR1 and CDR2 (germline): KGHSH, LQKENI. The CDR3 is CASADRMSSYEQYF. The CDR3 DNA reads TGTGCCAGCGCGGACAGGATGAGCTCCTACGAGCAGTACTTC.

The gene calls are TRBV18 and TRBJ2-7; TRBD2 matches 9 bases. Germline values: CDR1 KGHSH, CDR2 LQKENI. This CDR3 is built from 17 residues. With V trimmed by 3 bases and J by 7 bases, 16 bases remained unmatched. CDR3 loop: CASSPMGATSGSGEQYF. Written as DNA, the CDR3 is TGTGCCAGCTCACCGATGGGGGCGACTAGCGGTTCTGGGGAGCAGTACTTC.

On this clone: Other DNA sequences from this sample encode an identical CDR3 as well. V and J are TRBV10-3 and TRBJ1-2, with 8 positions matching TRBD1. Per germline, CDR1 ENHRY and CDR2 SYGVKD. Losses at the gene ends were 3 bases for V and 4 bases for J; bases not matched to a gene: 1. The CDR3 spans 13 residues. This CDR3 is CAISEGQGYGYTF. The CDR3 DNA sequence: TGTGCCATCAGTGAAGGACAGGGCTATGGCTACACCTTC.

The gene calls are TRBV29-1 and TRBJ1-6; TRBD1 aligns across 7 bases. CDR3 length: 13 residues. CDR1 SQVTM and CDR2 ANQGSEA come from the germline V gene. V shed 4 bases and J 10 bases; nucleotides not matched to a gene: 7. The CDR3 reads CSVGQGLGSPLHF. CDR3 sequence (DNA): TGCAGCGTTGGACAGGGTTTAGGGTCACCCCTCCACTTT. The full variable domain, its missing parts supplied by reference TRBV29-1 and TRBJ1-6, is SAVISQKPSRDICQRGTSLTIQCQVDSQVTMMFWYRQQPGQSLTLIATANQGSEATYESGFVIDKFPISRPNLTFSTLTVSNMSPEDSSIYLCSVGQGLGSPLHFGNGTRLTVT.

J is TRBJ1-2 and V is TRBV4-1; 8 bases are shared with TRBD1. The CDR3 has 18 amino acids. Germline trimming cut 3 bases from V and 0 bases from J; bases unmatched to any gene: 12. In germline, CDR1 is MGHRA, CDR2 YSYEKL. The CDR3 spells CASSQAPSGQGANYGYTF. The CDR3 bases are TGCGCCAGCAGCCAGGCTCCATCAGGACAGGGAGCTAACTATGGCTACACCTTC.

The chain carries TRBV7-9 and TRBJ2-1; D possibly corresponds to TRBD2 (5 bases). Trimming took 0 bases from V and 0 from J, leaving 9 bases between them. From germline, CDR1 is SEHNR and CDR2 FQNEAQ (reference sequence). The length of the CDR3 is 16 residues. CDR3 DNA: TGTGCCAGCAGCTTAGCCCTCGCGGGCTCCTACAATGAGCAGTTCTTC. Its translation is CASSLALAGSYNEQFF.

A few counts support this clone. This chain joins TRBV2 and TRBJ2-4; weak D call: TRBD1 (6 bases). The V gene lost 5 bases and the J gene lost 3 bases, with 17 bases spanning the gap. Germline V gives CDR1 SNHLY, CDR2 FYNNEI. The CDR3 runs 16 residues. The DNA for the CDR3 is TGTGCCAGCAGTAGGTTGGGTGGCAGGGGCAAAAACATTCAGTACTTC. Translated, it gives CASSRLGGRGKNIQYF. Full variable domain (rest looked up from reference TRBV2 and TRBJ2-4): EPEVTQTPSHQVTQMGQEVILRCVPISNHLYFYWYRQILGQKVEFLVSFYNNEISEKSEIFDDQFSVERPDGSNFTLKIRSTKLEDSAMYFCASSRLGGRGKNIQYFGAGTRLSVL.

The chain carries TRBV4-2 and TRBJ1-1; 8 bases fit TRBD1. This CDR3 contains 13 residues. V gave up 5 bases and J gave up 8 bases; unmatched junction bases: 7. Germline V gives CDR1 LGHNA, CDR2 YNFKEQ. In DNA, the CDR3 is TGTGCCAGCAGCGATCGGACAGGGTCCGAAGCTTTCTTT. The encoded protein is CASSDRTGSEAFF.

V and J are TRBV5-1 and TRBJ2-1, with D perhaps TRBD2 (6 bases). V was pared by 4 bases and J by 0 bases, with 11 bases between. The CDR3 consists of 15 residues. The V gene's germline CDR1 is SGHRS and CDR2 YFSETQ. The CDR3 DNA sequence: TGCGCCAGCAGCCTAGCGTGGAGCTCCTACAATGAGCAGTTCTTC. Translation gives CASSLAWSSYNEQFF. Using reference TRBV5-1 and TRBJ2-1 for the parts outside the CDR3, the full variable domain is KAGVTQTPRYLIKTRGQQVTLSCSPISGHRSVSWYQQTPGQGLQFLFEYFSETQRNKGNFPGRFSGRQFSNSRSEMNVSTLELGDSALYLCASSLAWSSYNEQFFGPGTRLTVL.

This clone was detected only once. The chain combines TRBV10-3 with TRBJ2-1; 7 bases fit TRBD1. Trimming cost V 1 base and J 5 bases; bases outside gene matches: 8. Germline V gene sequence: CDR1 ENHRY, CDR2 SYGVKD. The CDR3 has 16 residues. This CDR3 reads CAISEFQQGTNNEQFF. CDR3 nucleotide sequence: TGTGCCATCAGTGAGTTTCAACAGGGGACAAACAATGAGCAGTTCTTC.

This chain joins TRBV5-1 and TRBJ2-5, with D tentatively TRBD1 (6 bases). The CDR3 sequence is 14 residues long. Germline V gene data show CDR1 as SGHRS and CDR2 as YFSETQ. V was cut by 2 bases and J by 1 base, with 9 bases left in between. The chain's CDR3 is CASSLGDTQETQYF. CDR3 bases: TGCGCCAGCAGCTTAGGGGACACCCAAGAGACCCAGTACTTC.

This clone was detected only a few times. This sequence joins TRBV24-1 and TRBJ2-7; TRBD1 matches at 9 bases. V lost 1 base and J lost 4; bases outside the gene matches: 10. This CDR3 region has 17 residues. In germline, CDR1 is KGHDR, CDR2 SFDVKD. The CDR3 nucleotides are TGTGCCACCAGTGATTTCGGCCGGGACAGGGTGGGGTACGAGCAGTACTTC. Its translation is CATSDFGRDRVGYEQYF.

The J gene is TRBJ1-2, the V gene TRBV11-3, with TRBD1 matching over 7 bases. This CDR3 has 12 amino acids. The germline V gene encodes CDR1 SGHNT and CDR2 YENEEA. V was clipped by 3 bases and J by 10 bases; unmatched bases: 5. This CDR3 is CASSFPGQHYTF. The DNA of the CDR3 is TGTGCCAGCAGCTTTCCGGGACAGCACTACACCTTC.

V and J are TRBV5-5 and TRBJ1-1; tentative D call: TRBD1 (6 bases). The CDR3 covers 15 residues. CDR1 is SGHKS and CDR2 is YYEKEE in the germline V gene (reference sequence). V lost 2 bases and J lost 3, with 14 bases in between. The CDR3 DNA is TGTGCCAGCAGCTTCGAGGGGGGGCTTGACACTGAAGCTTTCTTT. This sequence encodes CASSFEGGLDTEAFF.

This clone was counted a single time. The chain combines TRBV5-1 with TRBJ2-5; D is ambiguous. The germline V gene encodes CDR1 SGHRS and CDR2 YFSETQ. The CDR3 is 14 amino acids. Trimming pared 2 bases from V and 5 bases from J, leaving 13 bases between. The CDR3 loop is CASSFQFVLETQYF. The CDR3 bases are TGCGCCAGCAGCTTTCAGTTTGTCTTGGAGACCCAGTACTTC.